The source of this TCR beta chain is a study of human T cells and chemical hapten exposure. Overall study findings and caveats: TCRs whose frequency exceeded 1 in 1000 remained the same following DPC sensitization.

A remark on this clonotype: Its target is unknown.

During construction of the library, unique molecular identifiers were attached to individual cDNA molecules for quantitative, reproducible TCR counting. TCRdb re-called the RACE reads through MiXCR, storing one row per CDR3 protein. The sample includes tens of thousands of distinct CDR3 sequences, about 14% seen only once; the top ten take 4% to 6%. Stated time point: pre-sensitization, week 0. Treatment here: therapeutic diphenylcyclopropenone sensitization with weekly scalp DPC. CDR3 length equals 14 residues. CDR1 and CDR2 from the germline V gene are SGHTA and FQGNSA. Trimming took 8 bases from V and 2 from J, leaving 13 bases between them.

The receptor was derived from a woman in her fifties or sixties with alopecia areata. Some clones in this sample may be carry-over from other donors' samples. The V and J genes are TRBV7-2 and TRBJ2-1; D is possibly TRBD2 (5 bases). This specimen consisted of whole blood, obtained in connection with sensitization to the hapten diphenylcyclopropenone (DPC). The CDR3 loop is CASFPSGTYNEQFF. The CDR3 nucleotides are TGTGCCAGCTTCCCCAGCGGAACCTACAATGAGCAGTTCTTC.